A selection of T cell receptor beta chains follows, all from one sample in a study of shared clonotypes between healthy human individuals. Generated by immunoSEQ multiplex PCR, the TCRdb table keeps only in-frame clones and is missing some. The sample carries a few million clones, more than 80% recorded once. The sample was naive CD4+ T cells from PBMCs. Receptors originate from a man aged 18 to 29 in good health. Some clones in this sample may be carry-over from other donors' samples. The CDR3 runs from the conserved cysteine through the conserved F or W. A D gene is named only where the DNA matches it firmly. The listing skips clone size in some rows; elsewhere it reads once, few, many or a size class.

clone_size	v_call	j_call	d_call	cdr3_aa	cdr3_nt
NA	TRBV27	TRBJ1-2	NA	CASSFRGRYGYTF	TGTGCCAGCAGTTTTAGGGGTAGATATGGCTACACCTTC
NA	TRBV6-1	TRBJ1-2	NA	CASRAEGGVEYGYTF	TGTGCCAGCAGGGCGGAGGGGGGGGTCGAATATGGCTACACCTTC
NA	TRBV30	TRBJ2-2	TRBD2	CAWSVGGSGYTGELFF	TGTGCCTGGAGTGTGGGAGGGTCGGGATACACCGGGGAGCTGTTTTTT
NA	TRBV11-2	TRBJ2-7	NA	CASSPLGTDEQYF	TGTGCCAGCAGCCCACTAGGGACGGACGAGCAGTACTTC
NA	TRBV4-2	TRBJ1-2	TRBD1	CASSQVRPATYRGNNYGYTF	TGTGCCAGCAGCCAAGTCAGGCCCGCTACATACAGGGGGAATAACTATGGCTACACCTTC
NA	TRBV4-3	TRBJ1-1	NA	CASSPAPGPGTEAFF	TGCGCCAGCAGCCCTGCCCCAGGGCCAGGAACTGAAGCTTTCTTT
NA	TRBV4-1	TRBJ2-1	TRBD2	CASSQPLGTTDNEQFF	TGCGCCAGCAGCCAGCCTTTGGGGACTACTGACAATGAGCAGTTCTTC
NA	TRBV18	TRBJ2-1	TRBD2	CASSPFSSGGVNEQFF	TGTGCCAGCTCACCATTCTCTAGCGGGGGTGTGAATGAGCAGTTCTTC
NA	TRBV10-3	TRBJ1-3	TRBD1	CATLRGQGARNTIYF	TGTGCCACCCTAAGGGGACAGGGAGCGAGGAACACCATATATTTT
few	TRBV29-1	TRBJ1-1	NA	CSESGDTEAFF	TGCAGCGAAAGTGGCGACACTGAAGCTTTCTTT
NA	TRBV5-8	TRBJ1-3	TRBD1	CASSLWPGGLGNTIYF	TGTGCCAGCAGCTTATGGCCAGGGGGCCTTGGAAACACCATATATTTT
NA	TRBV14	TRBJ2-5	NA	CASSQSRTAIGETQYF	TGTGCCAGCAGCCAATCCCGGACCGCCATCGGGGAGACCCAGTACTTC
NA	TRBV7-3	TRBJ2-3	TRBD2	CASSSHSGNPDTQYF	TGTGCCAGCAGCTCTCATAGCGGGAACCCAGATACGCAGTATTTT
once	TRBV10-3	TRBJ1-4	NA	CAISESMSVEKLFF	TGTGCCATCAGTGAGTCGATGTCAGTAGAAAAACTGTTTTTT
NA	TRBV6-1	TRBJ1-5	TRBD1	CASRPRQGVYQPQHF	TGTGCCAGCAGGCCGAGACAGGGGGTCTATCAGCCCCAGCATTTT
NA	TRBV11-3	TRBJ2-3	TRBD1	CASSPGQDRTDTQYF	TGTGCCAGCAGCCCGGGACAGGACCGCACAGATACGCAGTATTTT
NA	TRBV10-3	TRBJ1-2	TRBD1	CAIEAGTDYGYTF	TGTGCCATCGAGGCCGGGACAGACTATGGCTACACCTTC
once	TRBV7-9	TRBJ2-2	NA	CASSLAGPGTGELFF	TGTGCCAGCAGCTTAGCGGGTCCGGGCACCGGGGAGCTGTTTTTT
once	TRBV14	TRBJ2-7	NA	CASSQGRPYEQYF	TGTGCCAGCAGCCAGGGACGTCCCTACGAGCAGTACTTC
NA	TRBV5-1	TRBJ1-2	NA	CASSLVAGEAGGYTF	TGCGCCAGCAGCTTGGTCGCAGGGGAAGCAGGAGGCTACACCTTC
NA	TRBV18	TRBJ2-5	TRBD2	CASSPGTSGSGQETQYF	TGTGCCAGCTCACCCGGGACTAGCGGGAGCGGCCAAGAGACCCAGTACTTC
NA	TRBV11-2	TRBJ2-3	TRBD2	CASSLIAGGLTDTQYF	TGTGCCAGCAGCTTAATAGCGGGGGGCTTAACAGATACGCAGTATTTT